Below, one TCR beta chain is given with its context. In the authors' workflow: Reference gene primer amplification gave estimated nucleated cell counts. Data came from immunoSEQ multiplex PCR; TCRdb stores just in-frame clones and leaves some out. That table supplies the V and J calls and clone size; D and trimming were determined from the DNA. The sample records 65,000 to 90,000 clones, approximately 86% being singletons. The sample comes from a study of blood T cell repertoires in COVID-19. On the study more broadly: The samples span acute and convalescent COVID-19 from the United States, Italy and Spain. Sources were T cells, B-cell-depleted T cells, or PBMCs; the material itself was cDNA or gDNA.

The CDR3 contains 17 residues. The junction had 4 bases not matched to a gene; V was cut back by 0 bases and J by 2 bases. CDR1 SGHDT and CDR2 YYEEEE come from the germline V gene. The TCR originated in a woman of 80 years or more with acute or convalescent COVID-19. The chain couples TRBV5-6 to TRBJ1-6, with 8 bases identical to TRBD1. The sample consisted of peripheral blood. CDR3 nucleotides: TGTGCCAGCAGCTTGGTCCAGGGGGCCACCTATAATTCACCCCTCCACTTT. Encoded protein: CASSLVQGATYNSPLHF.